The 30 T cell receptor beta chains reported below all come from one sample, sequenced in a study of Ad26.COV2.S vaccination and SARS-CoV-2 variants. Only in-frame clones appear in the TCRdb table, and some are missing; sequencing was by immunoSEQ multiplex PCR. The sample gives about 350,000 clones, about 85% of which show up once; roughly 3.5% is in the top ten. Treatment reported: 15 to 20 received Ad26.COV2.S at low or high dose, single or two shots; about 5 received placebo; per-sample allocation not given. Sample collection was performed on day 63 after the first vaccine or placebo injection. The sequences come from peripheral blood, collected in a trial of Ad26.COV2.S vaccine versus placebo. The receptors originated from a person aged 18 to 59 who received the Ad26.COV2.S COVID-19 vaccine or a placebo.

This chain's CDR3 is CASRPRDTVTEAFF. CDR3 sequence (DNA): TGTGCCAGCAGGCCCCGGGACACCGTCACTGAAGCTTTCTTT. The chain is built from TRBV5-4 and TRBJ1-1; a possible D gene is TRBD1 (6 bases). The germline V gene has CDR1 SGHNT and CDR2 YYREEE (reference sequence). Trimming removed 5 bases at V and 4 bases at J, with 15 bases between. This CDR3 is 14 amino acids long.

The CDR3 loop is CASSLGQGTEQYF. The CDR3 bases are TGCGCCAGCAGCCTCGGACAGGGGACCGAGCAGTACTTC. The rearrangement links TRBV5-1 to TRBJ2-7, with 9 nucleotides matching TRBD1. J lost 6 bases, V lost 4 bases, and 5 bases had no gene match. The CDR3 has 13 amino acids. Germline assignment: CDR1 SGHRS and CDR2 YFSETQ.

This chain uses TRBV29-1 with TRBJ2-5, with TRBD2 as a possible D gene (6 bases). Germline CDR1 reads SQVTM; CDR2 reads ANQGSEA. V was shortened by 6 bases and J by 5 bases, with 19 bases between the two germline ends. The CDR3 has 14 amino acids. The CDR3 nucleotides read TGCAGCGTAGATGGGGAGGCCCTTGGGGAGACCCAGTACTTC. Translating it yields CSVDGEALGETQYF.

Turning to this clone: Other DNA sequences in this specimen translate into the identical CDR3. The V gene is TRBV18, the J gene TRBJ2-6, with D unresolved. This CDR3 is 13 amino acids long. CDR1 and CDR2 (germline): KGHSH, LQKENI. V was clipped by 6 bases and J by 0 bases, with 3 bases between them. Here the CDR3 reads CASSPSGANVLTF. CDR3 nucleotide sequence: TGTGCCAGCTCTCCCTCTGGGGCCAACGTCCTGACTTTC. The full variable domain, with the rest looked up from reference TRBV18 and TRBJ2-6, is NAGVMQNPRHLVRRRGQEARLRCSPMKGHSHVYWYRQLPEEGLKFMVYLQKENIIDESGMPKERFSAEFPKEGPSILRIQQVVRGDSAAYFCASSPSGANVLTFGAGSRLTVL.

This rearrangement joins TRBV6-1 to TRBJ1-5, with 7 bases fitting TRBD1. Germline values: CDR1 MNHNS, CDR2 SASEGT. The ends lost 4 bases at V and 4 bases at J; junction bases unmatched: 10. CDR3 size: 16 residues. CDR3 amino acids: CASSGQGLGINQPQHF. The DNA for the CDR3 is TGTGCCAGCAGTGGACAGGGATTGGGTATTAATCAGCCCCAGCATTTT.

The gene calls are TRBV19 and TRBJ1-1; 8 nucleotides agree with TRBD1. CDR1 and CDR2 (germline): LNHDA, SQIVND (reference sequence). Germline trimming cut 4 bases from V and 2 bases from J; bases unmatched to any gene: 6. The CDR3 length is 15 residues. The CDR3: CASSTGGQRNTEAFF. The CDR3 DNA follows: TGTGCCAGTAGTACAGGGGGCCAACGTAACACTGAAGCTTTCTTT.

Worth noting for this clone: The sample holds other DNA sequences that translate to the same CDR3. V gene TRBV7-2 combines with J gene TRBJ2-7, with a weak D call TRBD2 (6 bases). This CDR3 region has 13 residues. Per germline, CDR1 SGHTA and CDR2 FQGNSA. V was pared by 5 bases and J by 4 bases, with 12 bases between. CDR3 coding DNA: TGTGCCAGCAGCCTGACCCGGGGGTACGAGCAGTACTTC. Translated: CASSLTRGYEQYF. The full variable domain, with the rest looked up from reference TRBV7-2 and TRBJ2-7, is GAGVSQSPSNKVTEKGKDVELRCDPISGHTALYWYRQSLGQGLEFLIYFQGNSAPDKSGLPSDRFSAERTGGSVSTLTIQRTQQEDSAVYLCASSLTRGYEQYFGPGTRLTVT.

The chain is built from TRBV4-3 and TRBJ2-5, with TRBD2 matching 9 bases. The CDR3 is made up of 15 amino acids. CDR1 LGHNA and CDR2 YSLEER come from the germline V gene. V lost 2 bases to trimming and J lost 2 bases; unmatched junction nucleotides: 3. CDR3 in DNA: TGCGCCAGCAGCCAAAAAGCGGGGGGTCAAGAGACCCAGTACTTC. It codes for CASSQKAGGQETQYF.

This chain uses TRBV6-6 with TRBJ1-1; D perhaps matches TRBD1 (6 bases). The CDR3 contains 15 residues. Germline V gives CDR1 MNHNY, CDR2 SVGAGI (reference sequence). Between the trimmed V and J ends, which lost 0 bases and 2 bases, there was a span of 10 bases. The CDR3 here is CASSYSRTENTEAFF. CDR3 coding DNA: TGTGCCAGCAGTTACTCGAGGACAGAAAACACTGAAGCTTTCTTT.

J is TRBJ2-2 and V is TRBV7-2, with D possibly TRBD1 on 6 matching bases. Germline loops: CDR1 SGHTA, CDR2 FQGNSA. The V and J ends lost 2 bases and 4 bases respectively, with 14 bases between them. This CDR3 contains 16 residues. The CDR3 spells CASSLTGTSPTGELFF. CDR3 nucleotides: TGTGCCAGCAGCTTAACAGGGACCTCTCCCACCGGGGAGCTGTTTTTT.

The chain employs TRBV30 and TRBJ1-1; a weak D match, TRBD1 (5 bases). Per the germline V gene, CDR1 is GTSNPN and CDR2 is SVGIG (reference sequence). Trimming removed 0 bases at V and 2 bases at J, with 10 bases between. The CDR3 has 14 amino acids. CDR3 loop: CAWSVRRGNTEAFF. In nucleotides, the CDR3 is TGTGCCTGGAGTGTAAGGAGGGGCAACACTGAAGCTTTCTTT.

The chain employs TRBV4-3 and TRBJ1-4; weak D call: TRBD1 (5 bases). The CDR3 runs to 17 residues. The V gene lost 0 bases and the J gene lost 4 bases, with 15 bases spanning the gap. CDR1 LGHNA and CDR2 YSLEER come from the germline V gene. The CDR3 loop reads CASSQDLSGRSNEKLFF. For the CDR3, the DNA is TGCGCCAGCAGCCAAGATCTGTCAGGGAGGAGTAATGAAAAACTGTTTTTT.

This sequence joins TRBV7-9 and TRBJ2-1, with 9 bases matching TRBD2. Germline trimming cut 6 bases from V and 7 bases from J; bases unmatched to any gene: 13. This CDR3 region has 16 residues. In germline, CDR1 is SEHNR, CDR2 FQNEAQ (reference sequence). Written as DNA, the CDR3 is TGTGCCAGCAGTCGATTAGCGGGGGAAGGCGGGAATGAGCAGTTCTTC. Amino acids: CASSRLAGEGGNEQFF.

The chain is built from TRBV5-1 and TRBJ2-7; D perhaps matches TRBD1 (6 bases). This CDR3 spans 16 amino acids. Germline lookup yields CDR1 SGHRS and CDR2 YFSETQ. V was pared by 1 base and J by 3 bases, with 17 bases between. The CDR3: CASSLSLGAAHYEQYF. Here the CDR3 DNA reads TGCGCCAGCAGCTTGTCTCTGGGGGCTGCCCACTACGAGCAGTACTTC.

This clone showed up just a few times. This CDR3 reads CASSQETGGGEKLFF. The CDR3 DNA follows: TGCGCCAGCAGCCAAGAGACAGGGGGTGGGGAAAAACTGTTTTTT. V gene TRBV4-3 combines with J gene TRBJ1-4; TRBD1 aligns across 9 bases. CDR1 and CDR2 (germline): LGHNA, YSLEER. CDR3 length: 15 amino acids. The V gene end was trimmed by 0 bases and the J gene end by 8 bases; junction bases not matched to a gene: 4.

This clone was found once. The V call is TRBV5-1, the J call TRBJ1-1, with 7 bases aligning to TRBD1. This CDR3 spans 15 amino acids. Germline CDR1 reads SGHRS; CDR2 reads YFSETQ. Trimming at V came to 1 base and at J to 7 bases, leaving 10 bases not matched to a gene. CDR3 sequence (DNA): TGCGCCAGCAGCTTGATTGCGACAGGGTGGGGTGAAGCTTTCTTT. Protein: CASSLIATGWGEAFF.

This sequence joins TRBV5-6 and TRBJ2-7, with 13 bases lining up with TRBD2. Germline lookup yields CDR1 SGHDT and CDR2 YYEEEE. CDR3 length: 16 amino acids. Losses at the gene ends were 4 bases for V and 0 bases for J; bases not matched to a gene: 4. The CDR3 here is CASSPGLAGSSYEQYF. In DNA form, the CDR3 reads TGTGCCAGCAGCCCGGGACTAGCGGGGAGCTCCTACGAGCAGTACTTC.

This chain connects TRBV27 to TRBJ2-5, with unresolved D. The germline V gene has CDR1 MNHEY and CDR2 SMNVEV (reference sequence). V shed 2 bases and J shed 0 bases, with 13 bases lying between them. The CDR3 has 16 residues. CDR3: CASSLGMAEYQETQYF. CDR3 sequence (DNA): TGTGCCAGCAGTTTAGGTATGGCAGAGTACCAAGAGACCCAGTACTTC.

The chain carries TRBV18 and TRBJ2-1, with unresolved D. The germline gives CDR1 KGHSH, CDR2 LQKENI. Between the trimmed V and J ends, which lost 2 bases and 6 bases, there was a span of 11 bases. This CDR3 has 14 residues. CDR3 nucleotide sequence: TGTGCCAGCTCACCAATCGGCAGTACCAATGAGCAGTTCTTC. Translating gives CASSPIGSTNEQFF.

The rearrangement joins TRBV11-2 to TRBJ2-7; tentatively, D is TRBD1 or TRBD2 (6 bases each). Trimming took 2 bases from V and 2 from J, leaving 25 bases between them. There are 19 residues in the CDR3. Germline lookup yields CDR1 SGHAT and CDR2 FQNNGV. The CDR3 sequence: CASSLFFSVSAGQTYEQYF. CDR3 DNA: TGTGCCAGCAGCTTATTTTTCTCAGTTTCCGCGGGACAAACCTACGAGCAGTACTTC.

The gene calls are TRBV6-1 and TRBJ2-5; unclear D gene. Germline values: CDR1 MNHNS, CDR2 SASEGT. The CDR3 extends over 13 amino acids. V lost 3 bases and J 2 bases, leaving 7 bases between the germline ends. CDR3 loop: CASSDQLQETQYF. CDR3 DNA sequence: TGTGCCAGCAGTGACCAGCTGCAAGAGACCCAGTACTTC.

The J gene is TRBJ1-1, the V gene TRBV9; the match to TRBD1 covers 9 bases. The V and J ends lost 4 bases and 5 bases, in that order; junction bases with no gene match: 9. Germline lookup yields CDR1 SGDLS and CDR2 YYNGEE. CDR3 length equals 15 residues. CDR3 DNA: TGTGCCAGCAGCAAACAGGGACAGGGAGGGACTGAAGCTTTCTTT. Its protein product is CASSKQGQGGTEAFF. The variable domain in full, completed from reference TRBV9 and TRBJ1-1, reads DSGVTQTPKHLITATGQRVTLRCSPRSGDLSVYWYQQSLDQGLQFLIQYYNGEERAKGNILERFSAQQFPDLHSELNLSSLELGDSALYFCASSKQGQGGTEAFFGQGTRLTVV.

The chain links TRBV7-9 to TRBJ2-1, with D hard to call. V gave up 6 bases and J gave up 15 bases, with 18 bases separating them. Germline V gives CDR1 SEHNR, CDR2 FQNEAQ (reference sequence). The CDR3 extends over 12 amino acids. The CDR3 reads CASRGRNSLWFF. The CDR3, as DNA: TGTGCCAGCAGGGGTCGGAACAGTCTATGGTTCTTC. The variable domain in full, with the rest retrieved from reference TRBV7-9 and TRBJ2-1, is DTGVSQNPRHKITKRGQNVTFRCDPISEHNRLYWYRQTLGQGPEFLTYFQNEAQLEKSRLLSDRFSAERPKGSFSTLEIQRTEQGDSAMYLCASRGRNSLWFFGPGTRLTVL.

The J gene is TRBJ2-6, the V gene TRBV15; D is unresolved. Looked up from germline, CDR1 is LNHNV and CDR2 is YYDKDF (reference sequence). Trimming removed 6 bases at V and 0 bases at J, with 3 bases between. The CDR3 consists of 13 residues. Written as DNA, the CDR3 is TGTGCCACCAGTTCCTCTGGGGCCAACGTCCTGACTTTC. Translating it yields CATSSSGANVLTF.

The CDR3 DNA reads TGTGCCAGTAGTATAGGCGGACAGAGTTACGAGCAGTACTTC. As protein: CASSIGGQSYEQYF. The chain couples TRBV19 to TRBJ2-7; TRBD1 might be the D (6 bases). Germline V gene data show CDR1 as LNHDA and CDR2 as SQIVND (reference sequence). The CDR3 spans 14 residues. The ends were cut back, 1 base at V and 4 bases at J, with 11 bases in the middle.

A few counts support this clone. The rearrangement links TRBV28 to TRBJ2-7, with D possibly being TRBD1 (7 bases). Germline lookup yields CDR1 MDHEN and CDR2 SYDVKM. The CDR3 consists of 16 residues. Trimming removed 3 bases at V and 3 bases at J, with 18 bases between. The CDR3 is CASSFGGTATIYEQYF. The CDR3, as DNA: TGTGCCAGCAGTTTTGGCGGGACAGCTACAATCTACGAGCAGTACTTC.

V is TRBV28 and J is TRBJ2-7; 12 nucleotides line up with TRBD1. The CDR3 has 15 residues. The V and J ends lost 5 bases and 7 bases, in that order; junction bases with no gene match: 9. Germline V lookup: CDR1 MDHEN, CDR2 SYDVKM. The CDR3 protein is CASSPWDRGRGEQYF. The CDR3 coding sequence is TGTGCCAGCAGTCCCTGGGACAGGGGGCGCGGGGAGCAGTACTTC.

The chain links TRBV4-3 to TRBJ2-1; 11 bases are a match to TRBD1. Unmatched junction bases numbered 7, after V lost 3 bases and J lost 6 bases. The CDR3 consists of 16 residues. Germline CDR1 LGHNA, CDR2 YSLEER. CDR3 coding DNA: TGCGCCAGCAGCCACGCCGGACAGGGGGCGGGCAATGAGCAGTTCTTC. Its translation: CASSHAGQGAGNEQFF.

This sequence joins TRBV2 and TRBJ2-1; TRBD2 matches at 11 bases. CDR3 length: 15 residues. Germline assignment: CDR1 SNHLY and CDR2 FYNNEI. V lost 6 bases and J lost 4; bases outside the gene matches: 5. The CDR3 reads CASSETSGAYNEQFF. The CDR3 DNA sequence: TGTGCCAGCAGCGAGACTAGCGGGGCATACAATGAGCAGTTCTTC.

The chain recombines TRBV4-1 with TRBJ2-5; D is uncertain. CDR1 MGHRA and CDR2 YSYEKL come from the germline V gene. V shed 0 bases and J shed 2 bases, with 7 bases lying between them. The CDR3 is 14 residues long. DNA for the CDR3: TGCGCCAGCAGCCAAGATGAAGTTCAAGAGACCCAGTACTTC. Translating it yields CASSQDEVQETQYF.